Listed below are T cell receptor beta chains from one sample, sequenced in a study of cytomegalovirus exposure and HLA in healthy donors. Some clones are missing from TCRdb's copy, which holds only in-frame ones; the method was immunoSEQ multiplex PCR. This sample has approximately 180,000 clones, with over 60% found just once. The specimen was PBMCs. These receptors were obtained from a woman between 40 and 50 years old in good health and CMV-seronegative. The CDR3 runs from the conserved cysteine through the conserved F or W. A D gene is named only where the DNA matches it firmly. Clone size, where shown, is once, few, many, or a class for clones that have expanded.

TRBV19	TRBJ2-1	-	TRBD2	CASSIAGGPMVDEQFF	TGTGCCAGTTCAATAGCGGGAGGGCCGATGGTGGATGAGCAGTTCTTC
TRBV19	TRBJ2-3	few	TRBD2	CASSINSGRAGSTDTQYF	TGTGCCAGTAGTATTAATAGCGGGAGGGCCGGAAGCACAGATACGCAGTATTTT
TRBV25-1	TRBJ1-2	-	-	CASSEWAGIGYTF	TGTGCCAGCAGTGAATGGGCAGGGATAGGCTACACCTTC
TRBV19	TRBJ2-2	-	TRBD1	CASRQGAGVGELFF	TGTGCCAGTAGACAGGGGGCGGGGGTCGGGGAGCTGTTTTTT
TRBV15	TRBJ2-3	-	-	CATSRLRETADTQYF	TGTGCCACCAGCAGGCTAAGAGAAACGGCAGATACGCAGTATTTT
TRBV6-5	TRBJ2-1	-	-	CASRMDSYNEQFF	TGTGCCAGCAGGATGGACAGCTACAATGAGCAGTTCTTC
TRBV6-1	TRBJ2-7	-	TRBD1	CASRLGQSFYEQYF	TGTGCCAGCAGGCTGGGACAGAGTTTTTACGAGCAGTACTTC
TRBV30	TRBJ1-4	few	TRBD1	CAWSGDREIVKLFF	TGTGCCTGGAGTGGAGACAGGGAAATAGTCAAACTGTTTTTT
TRBV9	TRBJ2-3	-	-	CASSVVGTGRTDTQYF	TGTGCCAGCAGCGTAGTCGGGACTGGACGCACAGATACGCAGTATTTT
TRBV5-1	TRBJ2-5	-	TRBD2	CASSWEGIQETQYF	TGCGCCAGCAGCTGGGAGGGAATCCAAGAGACCCAGTACTTC
TRBV5-6	TRBJ1-4	-	TRBD1	CASHMWGQGNEKLFF	TGTGCCAGCCACATGTGGGGACAGGGGAATGAAAAACTGTTTTTT
TRBV19	TRBJ1-2	once	-	CASSISRGTDYGYTF	TGTGCCAGTAGTATATCCAGGGGCACGGACTATGGCTACACCTTC
TRBV5-1	TRBJ2-3	-	-	CASSLAVIRDTQYF	TGCGCCAGCAGCTTGGCGGTGATACGAGATACGCAGTATTTT
TRBV4-1	TRBJ2-1	few	-	CASSQVLAIDEQFF	TGCGCCAGCAGCCAAGTCCTAGCTATCGATGAGCAGTTCTTC
TRBV5-1	TRBJ2-1	-	-	CASSLAREQFF	TGCGCCAGCAGCTTGGCTCGGGAGCAGTTCTTC
TRBV7-2	TRBJ1-1	-	TRBD1	CASSLTGARNTEAFF	TGTGCCAGCAGCCTGACAGGGGCCCGGAACACTGAAGCTTTCTTT
TRBV5-4	TRBJ2-7	once	TRBD2	CASSAGTSGYEQYF	TGTGCCAGCAGCGCTGGGACTAGCGGCTACGAGCAGTACTTC
TRBV6-5	TRBJ1-2	-	TRBD1	CATGRGTDGYTF	TGTGCCACCGGCCGGGGGACAGATGGCTACACCTTC
TRBV29-1	TRBJ1-2	-	-	CSGGRGTNYGYTF	TGCAGCGGGGGACGGGGGACTAACTATGGCTACACCTTC
TRBV29-1	TRBJ1-2	-	TRBD1	CSADAGTGGNYGYTF	TGCAGCGCTGACGCCGGGACAGGGGGAAACTATGGCTACACCTTC
TRBV5-1	TRBJ2-1	few	TRBD2	CASSPSGVGGPNEQFF	TGCGCCAGCAGCCCGTCTGGGGTGGGAGGGCCTAATGAGCAGTTCTTC
TRBV27	TRBJ1-1	-	TRBD1	CASSFIGGRNTEAFF	TGTGCCAGCAGTTTTATAGGGGGCCGGAACACTGAAGCTTTCTTT
TRBV7-7	TRBJ2-3	-	-	CASSLGEADTQYF	TGTGCTAGCAGCTTAGGGGAGGCAGATACGCAGTATTTT
TRBV11-1	TRBJ1-1	-	-	CASSLDSVNTEAFF	TGTGCCAGCAGCTTGGACAGTGTGAACACTGAAGCTTTCTTT
TRBV5-6	TRBJ2-5	once	-	CASSLAVDYEETQYF	TGTGCCAGCAGCTTGGCCGTCGACTACGAAGAGACCCAGTACTTC
TRBV15	TRBJ1-1	-	TRBD1	CATSYRDRDTGAFF	TGTGCCACCAGTTACCGGGACAGGGACACAGGGGCTTTCTTT
TRBV6-1	TRBJ1-2	-	-	CASQDRAYNYGYTF	TGTGCCAGCCAGGACAGAGCTTATAACTATGGCTACACCTTC
TRBV30	TRBJ1-2	-	-	CAWSGSYTQTDTF	TGTGCCTGGAGTGGGAGCTATACCCAAACGGACACCTTC
TRBV6-6	TRBJ2-1	once	-	CATSPGSGQFF	TGTGCCACCTCCCCCGGGTCTGGTCAGTTCTTC
TRBV28	TRBJ2-1	-	TRBD2	CASSPLPGLAGAGSYNEQFF	TGTGCCAGCAGTCCCCTGCCGGGACTAGCGGGCGCGGGCTCCTACAATGAGCAGTTCTTC
TRBV6-6	TRBJ1-2	-	TRBD1	CASSSTGSGFYTF	TGTGCCAGCAGTTCGACAGGGTCGGGTTTCTACACCTTC
TRBV2	TRBJ1-5	-	-	CASSVYRANQPQHF	TGTGCCAGCAGTGTCTACAGGGCCAATCAGCCCCAGCATTTT
TRBV5-1	TRBJ2-3	-	TRBD2	CASSSSGSEYF	TGCGCCAGCAGCTCCAGCGGGAGCGAGTATTTT
TRBV9	TRBJ2-1	-	-	CASSPRGTSSYNEQFF	TGTGCCAGCAGCCCTCGGGGTACCAGCTCCTACAATGAGCAGTTCTTC
TRBV4-3	TRBJ2-7	-	TRBD2	CASSQDVGLPGLAGGSYEQYF	TGCGCCAGCAGCCAAGATGTGGGGCTGCCGGGACTAGCGGGAGGGTCCTACGAGCAGTACTTC
TRBV2	TRBJ2-6	-	-	CASSELARGANVLTF	TGTGCCAGCAGTGAATTGGCCCGTGGGGCCAACGTCCTGACTTTC
TRBV5-8	TRBJ2-2	-	-	CASSLGQGYTGELFF	TGTGCCAGCAGCTTGGGGCAGGGGTACACCGGGGAGCTGTTTTTT
TRBV19	TRBJ1-1	-	-	CASGDTLNTEAFF	TGTGCCAGTGGCGACACCCTGAACACTGAAGCTTTCTTT
TRBV7-2	TRBJ2-3	-	-	CASSLTSRSGSTDTQYF	TGTGCCAGCAGCTTAACCTCTAGGTCTGGGAGCACAGATACGCAGTATTTT
TRBV5-1	TRBJ1-1	few	-	CASSLGGDGGVVAEAFF	TGCGCCAGCAGCTTGGGGGGGGACGGGGGAGTTGTTGCTGAAGCTTTCTTT
TRBV4-3	TRBJ1-2	once	-	CASSQARATNYGYTF	TGCGCCAGCAGCCAGGCCAGGGCCACTAACTATGGCTACACCTTC
TRBV25-1	TRBJ1-1	-	-	CASSEWVRGAPTEAFF	TGTGCCAGCAGTGAATGGGTACGGGGGGCGCCCACTGAAGCTTTCTTT
TRBV2	TRBJ2-1	-	TRBD2	CASRREAGGPNNEQFF	TGTGCCAGCAGGCGAGAAGCGGGAGGGCCGAACAATGAGCAGTTCTTC
TRBV11-2	TRBJ1-1	-	TRBD1	CASSLSSGQGVTEAFF	TGTGCCAGCAGCTTATCCTCGGGACAGGGGGTCACTGAAGCTTTCTTT
TRBV30	TRBJ1-4	-	TRBD1	CAWSLGGSFNEKLFF	TGTGCCTGGTCCCTAGGGGGCAGCTTTAATGAAAAACTGTTTTTT
TRBV7-2	TRBJ2-2	-	-	CASSFQAGELFF	TGTGCCAGCAGCTTCCAGGCCGGGGAGCTGTTTTTT
TRBV30	TRBJ1-2	-	-	CAWYPGGDYGYTF	TGTGCCTGGTACCCGGGGGGGGACTATGGCTACACCTTC
TRBV18	TRBJ2-7	-	TRBD2	CASSPAGLPYYEQYF	TGTGCCAGCTCACCAGCGGGACTACCCTACTACGAGCAGTACTTC
TRBV6-6	TRBJ1-5	-	-	CASSGGHYSNQPQHF	TGTGCCAGCAGTGGGGGACACTATAGCAATCAGCCCCAGCATTTT
TRBV9	TRBJ2-3	-	-	CASSDPSQVAQYF	TGTGCCAGCAGCGACCCGAGTCAGGTCGCGCAGTATTTT
TRBV10-3	TRBJ2-3	-	-	CAISEGTGTDTQYF	TGTGCCATCAGTGAAGGGACTGGCACAGATACGCAGTATTTT
TRBV4-3	TRBJ2-1	-	TRBD2	CVSSQDPGGNYEQFF	TGCGTCAGCAGCCAAGATCCGGGAGGGAACTATGAGCAGTTCTTC
TRBV7-2	TRBJ2-1	once	TRBD2	CASSDRTSGSNEQFF	TGTGCCAGCAGTGATAGGACTAGCGGGAGCAATGAGCAGTTCTTC